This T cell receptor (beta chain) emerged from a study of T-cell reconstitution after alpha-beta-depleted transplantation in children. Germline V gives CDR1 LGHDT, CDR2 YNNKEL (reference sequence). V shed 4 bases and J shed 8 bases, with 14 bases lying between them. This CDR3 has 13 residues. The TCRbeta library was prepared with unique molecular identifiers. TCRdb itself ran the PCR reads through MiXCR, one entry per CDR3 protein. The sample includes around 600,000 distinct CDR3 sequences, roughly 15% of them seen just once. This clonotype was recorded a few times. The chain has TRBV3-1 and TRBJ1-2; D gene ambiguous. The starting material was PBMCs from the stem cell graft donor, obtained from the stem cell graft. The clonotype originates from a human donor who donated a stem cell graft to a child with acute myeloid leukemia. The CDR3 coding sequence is TGTGCCAGCAGCCTTCGAACATCCTACGGCTACACCTTC. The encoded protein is CASSLRTSYGYTF. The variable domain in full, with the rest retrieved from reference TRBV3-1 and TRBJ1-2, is DTAVSQTPKYLVTQMGNDKSIKCEQNLGHDTMYWYKQDSKKFLKIMFSYNNKELIINETVPNRFSPKSPDKAHLNLHINSLELGDSAVYFCASSLRTSYGYTFGSGTRLTVV.